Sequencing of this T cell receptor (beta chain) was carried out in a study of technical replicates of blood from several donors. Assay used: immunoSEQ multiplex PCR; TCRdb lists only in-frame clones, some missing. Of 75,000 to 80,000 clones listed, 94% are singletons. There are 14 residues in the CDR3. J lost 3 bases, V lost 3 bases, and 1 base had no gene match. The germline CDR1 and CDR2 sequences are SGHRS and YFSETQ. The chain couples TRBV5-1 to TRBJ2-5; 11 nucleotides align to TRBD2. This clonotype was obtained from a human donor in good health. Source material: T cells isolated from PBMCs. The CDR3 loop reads CASSWGLAEETQYF. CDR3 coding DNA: TGCGCCAGCAGCTGGGGACTAGCGGAAGAGACCCAGTACTTC.